Sequencing of this TCR beta chain was carried out in a study of shared clonotypes between healthy human individuals. Naivety among CD8 cells was defined by CD45RO negativity and positive CCR7 selection, thereby excluding terminally differentiated effector memory CD45RA+ cells. Libraries were prepared by immunoSEQ multiplex PCR; TCRdb keeps only in-frame clonotypes and omits some of them. The table has more than 2 million clones, around 93% seen once; the top ten hold more than 1.5%. Germline CDR1 GTSNPN, CDR2 SVGIG (reference sequence). Germline trimming cut 4 bases from V and 2 bases from J; bases unmatched to any gene: 7. This CDR3 is 15 amino acids long.

Sequencing input: naive CD8+ T cells from PBMCs. The origin of this receptor is a young man in good health. Some clones in this sample may be carry-over from other donors' samples. V and J are TRBV30 and TRBJ2-3; 9 bases are a match to TRBD2. CDR3 sequence (DNA): TGTGCCTGGACCAGGGCTAGCGGGAACACAGATACGCAGTATTTT. Translated, it gives CAWTRASGNTDTQYF.